This TCR beta chain comes out of a study of cytomegalovirus exposure and HLA in healthy donors. General study findings and limits: Further analysis, carried out later, found HLA-associated TCR beta chains more clonally expanded than equally common other chains. A later analysis linked a missense variant in DCLRE1C to the trimming of TCR beta V and J genes. HLA-A and HLA-B allele assignments for most subjects were reportedly predicted accurately using TCR beta sequences.

The CDR3 length is 16 residues. V trimming: 1 base; J trimming: 2 bases; junction bases outside the gene matches: 6. CDR1 is SEHNR, CDR2 FQNEAQ, per germline (reference sequence). In the PCR, 60 Vbeta and 13 Jbeta primers were used. Sequencing used immunoSEQ multiplex PCR; TCRdb keeps in-frame clones, though not all of them. This table has about 150,000 clones, 79% appearing once. The table lists this clone with a few counts. The antigen is not known. The sequence was obtained from a man aged 50 to 60 in good health and CMV-seropositive. The sample was PBMCs. The V gene is TRBV7-9, the J gene TRBJ2-5; TRBD1 matches at 8 bases. The CDR3 DNA follows: TGTGCCAGCAGCTTAGGGGCAGGGGGCACGCAAGAGACCCAGTACTTC. Its translation: CASSLGAGGTQETQYF.